Each of the 28 T cell receptor beta chains below was sequenced from the same sample in a study of blood T cell repertoires in COVID-19. TCRdb keeps only in-frame clones here, not all; method: immunoSEQ multiplex PCR. The top ten hold roughly 1.3% of the sample, which has hundreds of thousands of clones, approximately 86% seen once. The sample consisted of peripheral blood. The receptor set was obtained from a man aged 65-85 years with acute or convalescent COVID-19.

The J gene is TRBJ1-2, the V gene TRBV6-1; D might be TRBD1 (6 bases). The germline CDR1 and CDR2 sequences are MNHNS and SASEGT. The CDR3 contains 14 residues. V gave up 5 bases and J gave up 5 bases, with 15 bases separating them. The CDR3 is CASSRNRDSYGYTF. For the CDR3, the DNA is TGTGCCAGCAGTAGAAACAGGGATTCTTATGGCTACACCTTC.

The chain joins TRBV30 to TRBJ1-2, with a weak D call TRBD1 (5 bases). The CDR3 has 16 residues. Trimming removed 1 base from V and 0 bases from J, with 15 bases in between. Germline CDR1 and CDR2: GTSNPN and SVGIG (reference sequence). CDR3 nucleotide sequence: TGTGCCTGGAGTGGGTACCTGGGACTCACTAACTATGGCTACACCTTC. This sequence encodes CAWSGYLGLTNYGYTF.

The chain is built from TRBV7-2 and TRBJ1-4, with 7 bases that match TRBD1. The CDR3 has 15 residues. V lost 3 bases, J lost 5 bases, and 6 bases stayed unmatched. Germline CDR1 SGHTA, CDR2 FQGNSA. CDR3 in amino acids: CASSLVQGRNEKLFF. The CDR3 DNA is TGTGCCAGCAGCTTGGTACAGGGGAGAAATGAAAAACTGTTTTTT.

The chain recombines TRBV6-2 or TRBV6-3 with TRBJ2-2; D perhaps matches TRBD1 (5 bases). V lost 4 bases and J 7 bases, leaving 19 bases between the germline ends. The CDR3 is 16 amino acids. CDR1 is MNHEY and CDR2 is SVGEGT in the germline V gene. The CDR3 nucleotides read TGTGCCAGCAGTTTCCTACGGACACGGGCAAGCGGGGAGCTGTTTTTT. Its protein is CASSFLRTRASGELFF.

This clone has only one observation. The junction differs from germline at one of its ends, possibly a read error. This sequence joins TRBV2 and TRBJ1-5, with 8 bases matching TRBD1. Germline values: CDR1 SNHLY, CDR2 FYNNEI. The CDR3 sequence is 16 residues long. CDR3 in DNA: TGTGCCAGCAGGGAAGACAGGGGAGGAAGCAATCAGCCCCAGCATTTT. As protein: CASREDRGGSNQPQHF.

The V gene is TRBV5-6, the J gene TRBJ2-7; tentatively, D is TRBD2 (6 bases). There are 15 residues in the CDR3. The germline V gene encodes CDR1 SGHDT and CDR2 YYEEEE. Trimming cost V 2 bases and J 1 base, with 13 bases left between them. Written as DNA, the CDR3 is TGTGCCAGCAGCTTATACGGGAGTGAGTCCTACGAGCAGTACTTC. Encoded protein: CASSLYGSESYEQYF.

The rearrangement joins TRBV30 to TRBJ2-5; 10 nucleotides line up with TRBD2. Losses at the gene ends were 0 bases for V and 5 bases for J; bases not matched to a gene: 9. From germline, CDR1 is GTSNPN and CDR2 SVGIG (reference sequence). The CDR3 consists of 16 residues. This chain's CDR3 is CAWSVGLAGGAETQYF. Written as DNA, the CDR3 is TGTGCCTGGAGTGTGGGTTTAGCGGGAGGAGCTGAGACCCAGTACTTC.

The V call is TRBV12-3 or TRBV12-4, the J call TRBJ2-5; possibly TRBD2 for D (5 bases). Trimming removed 6 bases from V and 5 bases from J, with 10 bases in between. The CDR3 consists of 12 residues. The CDR3, as DNA: TGTGCCAGCAGAAGAGGGCCCGAGACCCAGTACTTC. Amino acid sequence: CASRRGPETQYF.

The genes are TRBV28 and TRBJ1-3; 7 positions match TRBD1. J gave up 1 base and V 6 bases, and 6 bases lay outside the gene matches. This CDR3 has 15 residues. Germline-derived CDR1 and CDR2 are MDHEN and SYDVKM. The CDR3: CASSLYRGSGNTIYF. CDR3 in DNA: TGTGCCAGCAGCCTATACAGGGGTTCTGGAAACACCATATATTTT.

This chain links TRBV9 with TRBJ2-7; 8 bases match TRBD1. V was clipped by 4 bases and J by 4 bases; unmatched bases: 13. CDR3 length equals 16 residues. The germline V gene has CDR1 SGDLS and CDR2 YYNGEE. The chain's CDR3 is CASSKRPLGQGYEQYF. The CDR3 nucleotides read TGTGCCAGCAGCAAAAGACCCCTCGGACAGGGATACGAGCAGTACTTC.

The chain joins TRBV2 to TRBJ1-1, with TRBD1 matching over 9 bases. J gave up 5 bases and V 8 bases, and 6 bases lay outside the gene matches. The CDR3 covers 13 residues. Germline CDR1 and CDR2: SNHLY and FYNNEI. CDR3 bases: TGTGCCAGCGACAGGGGGAGGTCGACTGAAGCTTTCTTT. Translating it yields CASDRGRSTEAFF.

CDR3 coding DNA: TGTGCCAGCAGGAAGCAGGGATTTGGTACCGGGGAGCTGTTTTTT. Its protein product is CASRKQGFGTGELFF. The chain joins TRBV2 to TRBJ2-2, with TRBD1 as a possible D gene (5 bases). V was trimmed by 6 bases and J by 5 bases, leaving 16 bases between them. The CDR3 covers 15 residues. Germline V gives CDR1 SNHLY, CDR2 FYNNEI.

This chain links TRBV14 with TRBJ1-1; D is perhaps TRBD1 (6 bases). Deletions cut 4 bases from V and 5 bases from J, with 14 bases between. Germline-derived CDR1 and CDR2 are SGHDN and FVKESK. The CDR3 is 14 residues long. In nucleotides, the CDR3 is TGTGCCAGCAGCCCCAAACAGGGACGGACTGAAGCTTTCTTT. It encodes CASSPKQGRTEAFF.

The chain uses TRBV6-2 or TRBV6-3 and TRBJ2-7; 7 bases line up with TRBD1. This CDR3 comprises 15 residues. Germline-derived CDR1 and CDR2 are MNHEY and SVGEGT. J lost 6 bases, V lost 2 bases, and 10 bases had no gene match. The DNA for the CDR3 is TGTGCCAGCAGTTACGTGGCAGGGGGACGTAGCGAGCAGTACTTC. This codes for CASSYVAGGRSEQYF.

V and J are TRBV19 and TRBJ1-1, with 9 bases that match TRBD1. The CDR3 is made up of 14 amino acids. Germline values: CDR1 LNHDA, CDR2 SQIVND (reference sequence). With 6 bases clipped from V and 0 bases from J, the junction kept 2 bases outside the gene matches. CDR3 in DNA: TGTGCCAGTAGGCGACAGGGGGTGAACACTGAAGCTTTCTTT. It is translated as CASRRQGVNTEAFF.

The J gene is TRBJ2-7, the V gene TRBV21-1; the table gives TRBD1 as D, unverified against the DNA. TRBV21-1 has pseudogene status. CDR3 length: 12 amino acids. CDR3 coding DNA: TGTGCCAGCAGGGACAGGAGCTACGAGCAGTACTTC. It translates to CASRDRSYEQYF.

The chain employs TRBV4-3 and TRBJ1-2; D perhaps matches TRBD1 (6 bases). Germline loops: CDR1 LGHNA, CDR2 YSLEER. Trimming took 4 bases from V and 0 from J, leaving 15 bases between them. The CDR3 has 16 amino acids. The CDR3 reads CASSRGGGGSNYGYTF. In nucleotides, the CDR3 is TGCGCCAGCAGCCGAGGAGGGGGGGGTTCTAACTATGGCTACACCTTC.

This clone was detected only a few times. The J gene is TRBJ2-1, the V gene TRBV25-1, with 8 positions matching TRBD2. Trimming took 7 bases from V and 3 from J; bases not matched to a gene: 5. CDR1 is MGHDK, CDR2 SYGVNS, per germline. This CDR3 has 14 amino acids. This CDR3 is CASTSSGSYNEQFF. DNA for the CDR3: TGTGCCAGCACCTCAAGCGGGAGCTACAATGAGCAGTTCTTC. The entire variable domain, with the rest obtained from reference TRBV25-1 and TRBJ2-1, is as follows: EADIYQTPRYLVIGTGKKITLECSQTMGHDKMYWYQQDPGMELHLIHYSYGVNSTEKGDLSSESTVSRIRTEHFPLTLESARPSHTSQYLCASTSSGSYNEQFFGPGTRLTVL.

A single count supports this clone. The chain carries TRBV7-6 and TRBJ2-2, with 8 bases that match TRBD2. Germline V CDR1 and CDR2: SGHVS, FNYEAQ. The CDR3 is 15 amino acids. The V segment lost 1 base and the J segment 5 bases; nucleotides outside the gene matches: 3. In nucleotides, the CDR3 is TGTGCCAGCAGCTTAGTGGCGGGGGGAACCGGGGAGCTGTTTTTT. Protein: CASSLVAGGTGELFF.

This clone was seen more than once but under ten times. The gene calls are TRBV30 and TRBJ2-7, with TRBD1 matching over 7 bases. The CDR3 covers 14 residues. Unmatched junction bases numbered 5, after V lost 2 bases and J lost 1 base. Germline V gene lookup returns CDR1 GTSNPN and CDR2 SVGIG (reference sequence). The CDR3 sequence is CAWSSIQGSYEQYF. DNA for the CDR3: TGTGCCTGGAGTTCTATACAGGGGTCCTACGAGCAGTACTTC.

The chain is built from TRBV11-3 and TRBJ2-7; D is unclear. The CDR3 runs 12 residues. Between the trimmed V and J ends, which lost 3 bases and 6 bases, there was a span of 9 bases. The germline gives CDR1 SGHNT, CDR2 YENEEA. The CDR3 spells CASSLASGEQYF. CDR3 coding DNA: TGTGCCAGCAGCTTGGCCTCGGGCGAGCAGTACTTC.

This chain connects TRBV5-4 to TRBJ1-6; 7 positions match TRBD1. Trimming removed 4 bases from V and 8 bases from J; junction bases left unmatched: 6. Germline values: CDR1 SGHNT, CDR2 YYREEE (reference sequence). This CDR3 has 14 amino acids. The DNA for the CDR3 is TGTGCCAGCAGCCATGACAGGGAGGATTCACCCCTCCACTTT. It codes for CASSHDREDSPLHF.

The chain uses TRBV19 and TRBJ2-3; 8 bases are shared with TRBD1. The V and J ends lost 2 bases and 6 bases, in that order; junction bases with no gene match: 4. In germline, CDR1 is LNHDA, CDR2 SQIVND (reference sequence). This CDR3 contains 14 residues. In DNA form, the CDR3 reads TGTGCCAGTAGTATACCAGGGGGCCCCGATACGCAGTATTTT. It translates to CASSIPGGPDTQYF.

The J gene is TRBJ1-2, the V gene TRBV5-4; the D gene is possibly TRBD1 (5 bases). Germline CDR1 SGHNT, CDR2 YYREEE (reference sequence). The CDR3 covers 14 residues. Trimming removed 4 bases from V and 7 bases from J, with 17 bases in between. DNA of the CDR3: TGTGCCAGCAGCACTCGACAAGGGGTTACTGGCTACACCTTC. Protein product: CASSTRQGVTGYTF.

The chain links TRBV24-1 to TRBJ2-1; 9 bases are a match to TRBD2. The trim removed 5 bases at V and 3 bases at J, leaving 7 bases unmatched. Germline CDR1 reads KGHDR; CDR2 reads SFDVKD. The CDR3 runs to 16 residues. DNA for the CDR3: TGTGCCACCAGTGGCTCCCCTAGCGGGGACTACAATGAGCAGTTCTTC. This sequence encodes CATSGSPSGDYNEQFF.

A single count supports this clone. V gene TRBV7-9 combines with J gene TRBJ1-4; D call uncertain. CDR3 length equals 13 residues. V was shortened by 10 bases and J by 5 bases, with 14 bases between the two germline ends. Per germline, CDR1 SEHNR and CDR2 FQNEAQ (reference sequence). In nucleotides, the CDR3 is TGTGCCATCACGGCCCTCGGGAATGAAAAACTGTTTTTT. Protein: CAITALGNEKLFF.

The chain combines TRBV27 with TRBJ1-4; the match to TRBD1 covers 10 bases. The J segment lost 2 bases and the V segment lost 0 bases, leaving 6 bases of the junction unmatched. The CDR3 runs to 18 residues. The germline V gene has CDR1 MNHEY and CDR2 SMNVEV (reference sequence). CDR3 sequence (DNA): TGTGCCAGCAGTTTATCGCGGACAGGGGGAAAGACTAATGAAAAACTGTTTTTT. This codes for CASSLSRTGGKTNEKLFF.

This chain uses TRBV29-1 with TRBJ1-2, with 9 bases fitting TRBD1. The junction had 3 bases not matched to a gene; V was cut back by 4 bases and J by 3 bases. The CDR3 covers 13 residues. Germline V gene lookup returns CDR1 SQVTM and CDR2 ANQGSEA. CDR3 in amino acids: CSVGGDRDYGYTF. Written as DNA, the CDR3 is TGCAGCGTTGGAGGGGACAGGGACTATGGCTACACCTTC.